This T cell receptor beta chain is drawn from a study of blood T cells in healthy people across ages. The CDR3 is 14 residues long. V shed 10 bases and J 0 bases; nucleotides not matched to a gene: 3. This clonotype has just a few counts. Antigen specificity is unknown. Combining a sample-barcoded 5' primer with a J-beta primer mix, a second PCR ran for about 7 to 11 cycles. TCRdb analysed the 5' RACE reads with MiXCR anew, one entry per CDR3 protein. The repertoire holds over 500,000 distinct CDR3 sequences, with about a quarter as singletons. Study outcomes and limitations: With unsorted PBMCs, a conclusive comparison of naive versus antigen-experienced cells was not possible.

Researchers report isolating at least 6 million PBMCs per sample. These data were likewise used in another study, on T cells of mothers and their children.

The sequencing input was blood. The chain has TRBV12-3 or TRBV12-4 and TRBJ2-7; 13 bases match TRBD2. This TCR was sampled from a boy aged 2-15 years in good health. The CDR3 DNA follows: TGTGCCACCCGGACTAGCGGGGGCTCCTACGAGCAGTACTTC. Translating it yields CATRTSGGSYEQYF.